This T cell receptor beta chain derives from a study of blood T cell repertoires in COVID-19. Study in general: Italy, Spain and the United States were the sources of the convalescent and acute COVID-19 samples. T cells, B-cell-depleted T cells, or PBMCs provided the cDNA or gDNA that served as material.

Clones were sequenced by immunoSEQ multiplex PCR, and TCRdb holds only the in-frame ones, with some missing. In the table there are under 300,000 clones, 81% of which are singletons. The receptor was derived from a woman aged 60-75 years with active or convalescent COVID-19. The sequencing sample was made of peripheral blood.

The DNA for the CDR3 is TGTGCCAGCAGCGTAGTGGGACTAGCGATCAATGAGCAGTTCTTC. It yields the protein CASSVVGLAINEQFF. The chain joins TRBV9 to TRBJ2-1; TRBD2 matches 10 bases. J lost 6 bases, V lost 0 bases, and 3 bases had no gene match. The length of the CDR3 is 15 residues. The germline V gene has CDR1 SGDLS and CDR2 YYNGEE.